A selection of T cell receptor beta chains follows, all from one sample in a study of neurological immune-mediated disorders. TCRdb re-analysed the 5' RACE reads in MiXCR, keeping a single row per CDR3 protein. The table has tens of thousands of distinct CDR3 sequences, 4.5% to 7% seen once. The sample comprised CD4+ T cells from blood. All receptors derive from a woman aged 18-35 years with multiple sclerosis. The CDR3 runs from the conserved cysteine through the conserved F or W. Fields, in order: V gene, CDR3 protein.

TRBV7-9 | CASSLERTANEKLFF
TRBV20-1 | CSARGRGRGGLNTEAFF
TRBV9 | CASSVEPGLARNIQYF
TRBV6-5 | CASSPRTGGGNTEAFF
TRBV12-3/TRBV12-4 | CASSRGGYYEKLFF
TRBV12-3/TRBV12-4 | CASSSPAGGPSHEQFF
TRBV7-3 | CASSLSGAASYNEQFF
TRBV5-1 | CASRSGGAYETQYF
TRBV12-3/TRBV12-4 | CASSRQQRNTEAFF
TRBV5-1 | CASSNNPHNEQFF
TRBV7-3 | CASSTRRGSYNEQFF
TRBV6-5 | CASSLGWRISGNTIYF
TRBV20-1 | CSARQGYNEQFF